One and the same sample provided the 5 T cell receptor beta chains below, sequenced in a study of T-cell reconstitution after alpha-beta-depleted transplantation in children. Preparation of the TCRbeta library was carried out with unique molecular identifiers. TCRdb redid the calling of the PCR reads with MiXCR, one entry per CDR3 protein. The sample has about 600,000 distinct CDR3 sequences, about 11% seen once; the top ten hold around 4%. The material was PBMCs from the stem cell graft donor, obtained from the stem cell graft. All receptors derive from a human donor who donated a stem cell graft to a child with acute myeloid leukemia.

Many counts were recorded for this clonotype. The rearrangement joins TRBV29-1 to TRBJ2-7; 8 bases are a match to TRBD1. The junction had 7 bases not matched to a gene; V was cut back by 4 bases and J by 5 bases. The germline V gene has CDR1 SQVTM and CDR2 ANQGSEA. The CDR3 has 13 amino acids. The CDR3 region is CSVVWTTGDEQYF. In nucleotides, the CDR3 is TGCAGCGTTGTGTGGACGACAGGGGACGAGCAGTACTTC.

This clonotype has only one observation. The V gene is TRBV19, the J gene TRBJ2-5; 9 nucleotides match TRBD2. J gave up 5 bases and V 11 bases, and 12 bases lay outside the gene matches. CDR1 and CDR2 from the germline V gene are LNHDA and SQIVND (reference sequence). The CDR3 runs to 14 residues. The CDR3 is CAVSGEGLAETQYF. CDR3 nucleotides: TGTGCCGTATCAGGGGAGGGACTAGCCGAGACCCAGTACTTC.

In its sample, this clonotype was seen a few times. The V call is TRBV29-1, the J call TRBJ1-1, with unresolved D. CDR3 size: 15 residues. CDR1 is SQVTM, CDR2 ANQGSEA, per germline. Trimming shortened V by 0 bases and J by 0 bases, and 11 bases separated the two germline ends. The CDR3 DNA sequence: TGCAGCGTTGAAGATCGTAACGGCCTGAACACTGAAGCTTTCTTT. It codes for CSVEDRNGLNTEAFF. The complete variable domain, with remaining parts taken from reference TRBV29-1 and TRBJ1-1, reads SAVISQKPSRDICQRGTSLTIQCQVDSQVTMMFWYRQQPGQSLTLIATANQGSEATYESGFVIDKFPISRPNLTFSTLTVSNMSPEDSSIYLCSVEDRNGLNTEAFFGQGTRLTVV.

In its sample, this clonotype was seen many times. The gene calls are TRBV20-1 and TRBJ1-3; a possible D gene is TRBD1 (5 bases). The CDR3 loop spans 15 amino acids. Germline V gene sequence: CDR1 DFQATT, CDR2 SNEGSKA (reference sequence). V was pared by 6 bases and J by 5 bases, with 20 bases between. CDR3 sequence reads: CSAGSADSSRNTIYF. CDR3 coding DNA: TGCAGTGCCGGAAGCGCAGACAGTTCTAGAAACACCATATATTTT.

This clonotype was counted at least ten times. This chain uses TRBV5-6 with TRBJ2-1; TRBD2 aligns across 12 bases. Trimming at V came to 0 bases and at J to 5 bases, leaving 0 bases not matched to a gene. The germline CDR1 and CDR2 sequences are SGHDT and YYEEEE. This CDR3 contains 15 residues. CDR3 bases: TGTGCCAGCAGCTTGGGACTAGCGGGGGACAATGAGCAGTTCTTC. Residues: CASSLGLAGDNEQFF.